Detailed here is one T cell receptor beta chain. Only in-frame clones appear in the TCRdb table, and some are missing; sequencing was by immunoSEQ multiplex PCR. The data show fewer than 120,000 clones, around three quarters seen once. The data are from a study of blood T cell repertoires in COVID-19. Study details: Nucleic acid was either cDNA or gDNA, and it came from T cells, B-cell-depleted T cells, or PBMCs.

Germline values: CDR1 SGHDT, CDR2 YYEEEE. Deletions cut 4 bases from V and 1 base from J, with 16 bases between. This CDR3 comprises 16 residues. This sequence originates from a woman aged 60-75 years with acute or convalescent COVID-19. Source material: peripheral blood. V and J are TRBV5-6 and TRBJ2-3, with a possible D match to TRBD1 (6 bases). CDR3 nucleotide sequence: TGTGCCAGCAGCATCGTGTTGGGGGCGCGCACAGATACGCAGTATTTT. It is translated as CASSIVLGARTDTQYF.